Below, 10 T cell receptor beta chains from the same sample are listed, as sequenced in a study of blood T cell repertoires in COVID-19. Profiled with immunoSEQ multiplex PCR; TCRdb holds only in-frame clones, not every one. The profile shows roughly 120,000 clones, approximately 90% of them singletons. The sequencing input was peripheral blood. These receptors came from a woman between 50 and 59 years old with acute or convalescent COVID-19.

This chain connects TRBV10-1 to TRBJ2-1; a weak D match, TRBD1 (6 bases). Trimming took 8 bases from V and 8 from J, leaving 13 bases between them. This CDR3 is 12 amino acids long. The germline gives CDR1 WNHNN, CDR2 SYGVQD (reference sequence). The CDR3 loop is CASGRQADEQFF. In DNA, the CDR3 is TGCGCCAGCGGACGACAGGCAGATGAGCAGTTCTTC.

The chain couples TRBV3-1 (or the pseudogene TRBV3-2) to TRBJ2-1; D may be TRBD2 (6 bases). V gave up 2 bases and J gave up 8 bases, with 13 bases separating them. The CDR3 covers 14 residues. The germline gives CDR1 LGHDT, CDR2 YNNKEL (reference sequence). The CDR3, as DNA: TGTGCCAGCAGCCAAATCGGGAGTTGGCATGAGCAGTTCTTC. Its protein product is CASSQIGSWHEQFF.

This chain links TRBV28 with TRBJ1-5, with 7 bases lining up with TRBD1. The J segment lost 4 bases and the V segment lost 6 bases, leaving 21 bases of the junction unmatched. The CDR3 extends over 19 amino acids. The germline CDR1 and CDR2 sequences are MDHEN and SYDVKM. In DNA form, the CDR3 reads TGTGCCAGCAGCTCCTTCGACCGCATACAGGGGTATGTTAATCAGCCCCAGCATTTT. It is translated as CASSSFDRIQGYVNQPQHF.

The chain employs TRBV29-1 and TRBJ2-3, with D hard to call. The CDR3 is 10 residues long. V lost 4 bases to trimming and J lost 5 bases, with 4 bases between them. CDR1 and CDR2 (germline): SQVTM, ANQGSEA. CDR3 DNA: TGCAGCGTTGCGGGAGATACGCAGTATTTT. Translating gives CSVAGDTQYF.

This clone is classed as medium-sized (0.01 to 0.1%). This sequence joins TRBV7-9 and TRBJ2-1; 14 nucleotides line up with TRBD2. The CDR3 is 17 residues long. After removal of 5 bases from V and 9 bases from J, the junction contained 12 bases not matched to a gene. The germline gives CDR1 SEHNR, CDR2 FQNEAQ (reference sequence). DNA of the CDR3: TGTGCCAGCAGCACAACTGGGACTAGCGGGAGTCGGGGTGAGCAGTTCTTC. It is translated as CASSTTGTSGSRGEQFF. The complete variable domain, with remaining parts taken from reference TRBV7-9 and TRBJ2-1, reads DTGVSQNPRHKITKRGQNVTFRCDPISEHNRLYWYRQTLGQGPEFLTYFQNEAQLEKSRLLSDRFSAERPKGSFSTLEIQRTEQGDSAMYLCASSTTGTSGSRGEQFFGPGTRLTVL.

The chain employs TRBV5-4 and TRBJ2-7; TRBD2 agrees at 10 bases. The CDR3 totals 18 residues. The germline gives CDR1 SGHNT, CDR2 YYREEE (reference sequence). J was trimmed by 2 bases and V by 4 bases; bases with no gene match: 15. CDR3 loop: CASSAAVPGLASTYEQYF. Here the CDR3 DNA reads TGTGCCAGCAGCGCAGCAGTACCGGGACTAGCGTCTACCTACGAGCAGTACTTC.

V and J are TRBV19 and TRBJ1-2, with D unresolved. Trimming stripped 4 bases from V and 3 bases from J, with 21 bases between. The CDR3 length is 17 residues. Germline-derived CDR1 and CDR2 are LNHDA and SQIVND (reference sequence). The DNA for the CDR3 is TGTGCCAGTAGTACCCCCACCCAGGTTTGGGCCCACTATGGCTACACCTTC. Its translation is CASSTPTQVWAHYGYTF.

This clone occurred once. V and J are TRBV6-5 and TRBJ1-6; the D gene is possibly TRBD1 (5 bases). V lost 8 bases and J 6 bases, leaving 14 bases between the germline ends. Looked up from germline, CDR1 is MNHEY and CDR2 is SVGAGI. The CDR3 has 14 amino acids. CDR3 residues: CASSGGVPNSPLHF. The CDR3 DNA reads TGTGCCAGCTCGGGGGGGGTGCCTAATTCACCCCTCCACTTT.

The chain couples TRBV2 to TRBJ1-4; D perhaps matches TRBD1 (6 bases). Germline V gene data show CDR1 as SNHLY and CDR2 as FYNNEI. V lost 8 bases and J 5 bases, leaving 9 bases between the germline ends. The CDR3 sequence is 12 residues long. The CDR3 loop is CASRQDNEKLFF. In DNA, the CDR3 is TGTGCCAGCCGACAGGACAATGAAAAACTGTTTTTT.

This chain uses TRBV6-5 with TRBJ2-7; 9 positions agree with TRBD1. With 0 bases clipped from V and 6 bases from J, the junction kept 6 bases outside the gene matches. CDR3 length: 15 amino acids. CDR1 and CDR2 (germline): MNHEY, SVGAGI. DNA for the CDR3: TGTGCCAGCAGTTACTCCGGGACAGGGAGGAGCGAGCAGTACTTC. The encoded protein is CASSYSGTGRSEQYF.